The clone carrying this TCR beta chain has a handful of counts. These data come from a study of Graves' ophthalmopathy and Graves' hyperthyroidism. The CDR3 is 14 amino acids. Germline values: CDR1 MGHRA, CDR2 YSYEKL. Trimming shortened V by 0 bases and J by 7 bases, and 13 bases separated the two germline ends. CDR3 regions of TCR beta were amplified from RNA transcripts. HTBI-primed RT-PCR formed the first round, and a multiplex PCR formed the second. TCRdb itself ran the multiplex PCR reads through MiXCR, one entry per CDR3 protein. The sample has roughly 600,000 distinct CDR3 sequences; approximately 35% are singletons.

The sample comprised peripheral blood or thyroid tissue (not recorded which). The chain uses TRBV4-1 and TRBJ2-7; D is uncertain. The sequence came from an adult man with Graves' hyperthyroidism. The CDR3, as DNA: TGCGCCAGCAGCCAAGATGGAACAACTCGGGAGCAGTACTTC. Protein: CASSQDGTTREQYF.